This TCR beta chain was captured in a study of CD8+CD57+ T cells in acquired aplastic anemia (dated by TCRdb to the late 2010s). About the investigation overall: Extracted DNA from sorted CD4+ and CD8+ cells averaged approximately 3.4 ug, ranging from about 0.18 to 27.4 ug. CD8+CD57+ expansion was defined as frequency above the mean frequency observed in healthy subjects. Study-wide findings and limitations: CD8+ Simpson's diversity did not differ significantly between patients and healthy controls (P=0.060). Although roughly 30 CD8+ CDR3 sequences were shared by patients and controls, these sequences appeared highly expressed in patients and within the immunodominant clones of patients.

Profiling of TCR beta VDJ combinations and CDR3 sequences used genomic DNA as the template. TCR repertoire sequencing was run on an Illumina HiSeq 2000. In the original analysis: Repertoires were assessed using TRBV/TRBJ rearrangement plots, CDR3 size and DJ length profiles, and Simpson's diversity index. The most abundant DNA sequence in the deep sequencing data was defined as the immunodominant clone. CDR3 amino acid sequences were checked for sharing across subjects and were also compared against the VDJdb database and published repertoires. TCRdb handled the public reads itself, with Q25 trimming in fastp and clone calling in MiXCR, and kept productive beta chains. Every distinct CDR3 protein forms one entry, paired with its most common genes and DNA. TCRdb's processing, not the authors' own work, is the source of the V and J calls. Recorded for this sample are 200,000 to 250,000 distinct CDR3 sequences; roughly 50% of them occurred a single time. Together, the top ten hold about 20% of the sample.

Flow cytometry had shown CD8+CD57+ cell expansion in the patients selected for sequencing. Severe acquired aplastic anemia was diagnosed in all patients according to International Study of Aplastic Anemia and Agranulocytosis and Camitta criteria. No therapy had been received by the patients at the time of blood sampling. In the study, sorted CD4+ and CD8+ blood T cells from patients with severe aplastic anemia and from healthy subjects underwent deep sequencing of TCR repertoires. In the USA, patient enrollment took place under clinicaltrials.gov protocols 00001620, 01623167, 00001397, 00071045, 00081523 and 00961064. Ficoll-Paque density gradient centrifugation was used to isolate peripheral blood mononuclear cells. Before DNA extraction, CD4+ and CD8+ T cells were sorted by FACS or by magnetic beads. Regarding this clonotype: Its antigen remains unidentified. Base qualities are missing; no much larger clone stands one base away.

From its cysteine to its phenylalanine, the CDR3 spans 14 amino acids. Only the CDR3 DNA is retained, 42 bases long and in frame from the first base. For this chain, trimming is 5 bases at the V end and 5 bases at the J end, and the number of junction bases without a gene match is 8. The CDR1 and CDR2 encoded by the germline V gene are SGHAT and FQNNGV. Sequencing used sorted CD4+, CD8+, or CD8+CD57+ T cells (not recorded which) from PBMCs. The clonotype was recovered from a human donor with aplastic anemia. The sequence joins TRBV11-2 to TRBJ2-7, with 8 bases matching TRBD1. The CDR3 loop reads CASSPRTGRNEQYF. The sequenced DNA: TGTGCCAGCAGCCCCCGGACAGGGCGCAACGAGCAGTACTTC.